This entry lists 15 T cell receptor beta chains sequenced from one sample in a study of Ad26.COV2.S vaccination and SARS-CoV-2 variants. Indicated treatment: roughly 19 received Ad26.COV2.S at low or high dose, single or two shots; about five received placebo; per-sample allocation not given. Sampling happened 63 days after the first vaccine or placebo injection. Repertoires were generated with immunoSEQ multiplex PCR, while TCRdb's copy carries only in-frame clones and drops some. This table holds over 450,000 clones, roughly nine tenths found once. The source material was peripheral blood, sampled in a trial of Ad26.COV2.S vaccine versus placebo. The origin of the receptors is a person between 18 and 65 years old who received the Ad26.COV2.S COVID-19 vaccine or a placebo.

The rearrangement joins TRBV19 to TRBJ1-2, with 8 bases that match TRBD1. Germline V CDR1 and CDR2: LNHDA, SQIVND (reference sequence). The CDR3 is 15 residues long. J gave up 4 bases and V 3 bases, and 7 bases lay outside the gene matches. The DNA for the CDR3 is TGTGCCAGTAGTATCCCAGGGGGCGCGAGCTATGGCTACACCTTC. Its protein is CASSIPGGASYGYTF.

J is TRBJ1-1 and V is TRBV18, with D unresolved. V lost 4 bases and J 3 bases, leaving 15 bases between the germline ends. This CDR3 has 15 residues. Germline values: CDR1 KGHSH, CDR2 LQKENI. The CDR3 region is CASSQLRGYDTEAFF. Here the CDR3 DNA reads TGTGCCAGCTCACAGCTACGAGGCTATGACACTGAAGCTTTCTTT.

J is TRBJ1-5 and V is TRBV27, with 9 bases aligning to TRBD1. This CDR3 is built from 20 residues. Germline CDR1 and CDR2: MNHEY and SMNVEV (reference sequence). V lost 6 bases, J lost 1 base, and 19 bases stayed unmatched. As DNA, the CDR3 is TGTGCCAGCAGCCTCCTCCGGACAGGGGTATTTTTGGAAAGCAATCAGCCCCAGCATTTT. Translating it yields CASSLLRTGVFLESNQPQHF.

The V and J genes are TRBV9 and TRBJ2-3; 9 bases are a match to TRBD1. Per the germline V gene, CDR1 is SGDLS and CDR2 is YYNGEE. J lost 0 bases, V lost 3 bases, and 14 bases had no gene match. The CDR3 spans 19 residues. The CDR3 DNA follows: TGTGCCAGCAGCGATTTCTCCGGGACAGGGAATCCTAGCACAGATACGCAGTATTTT. This gives the protein CASSDFSGTGNPSTDTQYF.

The CDR3 DNA follows: TGTGCCACCAGCAGATCAAAGTACAGGGAAGAAGAGACCCAGTACTTC. Amino acids: CATSRSKYREEETQYF. The chain recombines TRBV15 with TRBJ2-5, with D possibly being TRBD1 (6 bases). V was trimmed by 2 bases and J by 3 bases, leaving 16 bases between them. Germline V lookup: CDR1 LNHNV, CDR2 YYDKDF (reference sequence). The CDR3 loop spans 16 amino acids.

The genes are TRBV9 and TRBJ2-1, with 9 bases lining up with TRBD2. This CDR3 spans 16 amino acids. Losses at the gene ends were 0 bases for V and 7 bases for J; bases not matched to a gene: 8. CDR1 and CDR2 (germline): SGDLS, YYNGEE. In DNA, the CDR3 is TGTGCCAGCAGCGTAGGCGGGTATAGCGGGAGTAATGAGCAGTTCTTC. This sequence encodes CASSVGGYSGSNEQFF.

The chain carries TRBV5-8 and TRBJ2-7; 7 positions agree with TRBD1. This CDR3 spans 15 amino acids. Germline V lookup: CDR1 SGHTS, CDR2 YDEGEE. J was trimmed by 3 bases and V by 0 bases; bases with no gene match: 6. In nucleotides, the CDR3 is TGTGCCAGCAGCTTGGCCCCCCGGGACAGCTACGAGCAGTACTTC. Its translation: CASSLAPRDSYEQYF. Together with reference TRBV5-8 and TRBJ2-7, the CDR3 gives the full variable domain: EAGVTQSPTHLIKTRGQQATLRCSPISGHTSVYWYQQALGLGLQFLLWYDEGEERNRGNFPPRFSGRQFPNYSSELNVNALELEDSALYLCASSLAPRDSYEQYFGPGTRLTVT.

The rearrangement uses TRBV6-5 and TRBJ2-1; the match to TRBD1 covers 10 bases. J gave up 6 bases and V 5 bases, and 4 bases lay outside the gene matches. Germline assignment: CDR1 MNHEY and CDR2 SVGAGI. The CDR3 sequence is 14 residues long. The CDR3 DNA reads as TGTGCCAGCAGTACCGGGACAGGGGTCAATGAGCAGTTCTTC. Residues: CASSTGTGVNEQFF.

There are a few counts of this clone. This chain uses TRBV28 with TRBJ2-1, with D unresolved. The CDR3 runs to 15 residues. Germline CDR1 reads MDHEN; CDR2 reads SYDVKM. V was pared by 5 bases and J by 11 bases, with 22 bases between. CDR3 DNA sequence: TGTGCCAGCAGTATCCACAGTACAATGAATAATAAGCAGTTCTTC. It yields the protein CASSIHSTMNNKQFF.

This clone was seen a few times. This chain links TRBV4-3 with TRBJ1-2; D remains ambiguous. Germline values: CDR1 LGHNA, CDR2 YSLEER. The CDR3 loop spans 17 amino acids. Trimming removed 0 bases from V and 2 bases from J, with 16 bases in between. The DNA for the CDR3 is TGCGCCAGCAGCCAAGACCTTATCTGGGCCTCGAACTATGGCTACACCTTC. Its translation is CASSQDLIWASNYGYTF.

The CDR3 reads CASSHVSEKLFF. The DNA of the CDR3 is TGTGCCAGCAGCCATGTCAGCGAAAAACTGTTTTTT. This chain joins TRBV3-1 (or the pseudogene TRBV3-2) and TRBJ1-4, with D unresolved. Trimming took 3 bases from V and 8 from J, leaving 7 bases between them. CDR1 LGHDT and CDR2 YNNKEL come from the germline V gene (reference sequence). The CDR3 extends over 12 amino acids.

The chain employs TRBV5-4 and TRBJ1-2; 7 bases line up with TRBD1. Per the germline V gene, CDR1 is SGHNT and CDR2 is YYREEE (reference sequence). J gave up 6 bases and V 5 bases, and 10 bases lay outside the gene matches. The CDR3 consists of 14 residues. As DNA, the CDR3 is TGTGCCAGCAGGTATACAGGGGACTCCAATGGCTACACCTTC. Its translation is CASRYTGDSNGYTF.

V gene TRBV19 combines with J gene TRBJ1-2, with D maybe TRBD1 (5 bases). Trimming shortened V by 3 bases and J by 1 base, and 21 bases separated the two germline ends. CDR1 LNHDA and CDR2 SQIVND come from the germline V gene (reference sequence). This CDR3 is 18 amino acids long. CDR3 sequence: CASSMRTRQNPYNYGYTF. In nucleotides, the CDR3 is TGTGCCAGTAGTATGCGAACAAGACAGAACCCCTATAACTATGGCTACACCTTC.

The chain uses TRBV7-9 and TRBJ2-1; maybe TRBD2 (6 bases). V was trimmed by 4 bases and J by 5 bases, leaving 15 bases between them. The germline V gene has CDR1 SEHNR and CDR2 FQNEAQ (reference sequence). The CDR3 has 15 amino acids. CDR3 DNA sequence: TGTGCCAGCAGCTCCGGCGGGGTTTTGGACAATGAGCAGTTCTTC. Translation: CASSSGGVLDNEQFF.

V usage is TRBV7-6 and J usage is TRBJ2-5; 11 nucleotides agree with TRBD2. The CDR3 is 15 amino acids. Germline V gene lookup returns CDR1 SGHVS and CDR2 FNYEAQ. The trim removed 6 bases at V and 5 bases at J, leaving 8 bases unmatched. CDR3 sequence reads: CASRRTSGGPETQYF. CDR3 bases: TGTGCCAGCAGACGAACTAGCGGGGGTCCTGAGACCCAGTACTTC.